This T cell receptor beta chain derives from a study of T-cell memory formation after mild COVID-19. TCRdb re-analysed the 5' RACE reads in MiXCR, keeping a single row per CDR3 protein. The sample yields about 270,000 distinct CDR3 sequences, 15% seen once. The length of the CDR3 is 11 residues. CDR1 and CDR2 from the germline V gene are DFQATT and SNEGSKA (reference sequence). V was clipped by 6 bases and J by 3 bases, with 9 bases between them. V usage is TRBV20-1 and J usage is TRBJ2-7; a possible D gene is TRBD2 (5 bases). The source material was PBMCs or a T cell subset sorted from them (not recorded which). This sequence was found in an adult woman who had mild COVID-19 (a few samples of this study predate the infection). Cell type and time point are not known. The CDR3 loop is CSAKGVYEQYF. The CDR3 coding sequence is TGCAGTGCAAAGGGAGTCTACGAGCAGTACTTC.